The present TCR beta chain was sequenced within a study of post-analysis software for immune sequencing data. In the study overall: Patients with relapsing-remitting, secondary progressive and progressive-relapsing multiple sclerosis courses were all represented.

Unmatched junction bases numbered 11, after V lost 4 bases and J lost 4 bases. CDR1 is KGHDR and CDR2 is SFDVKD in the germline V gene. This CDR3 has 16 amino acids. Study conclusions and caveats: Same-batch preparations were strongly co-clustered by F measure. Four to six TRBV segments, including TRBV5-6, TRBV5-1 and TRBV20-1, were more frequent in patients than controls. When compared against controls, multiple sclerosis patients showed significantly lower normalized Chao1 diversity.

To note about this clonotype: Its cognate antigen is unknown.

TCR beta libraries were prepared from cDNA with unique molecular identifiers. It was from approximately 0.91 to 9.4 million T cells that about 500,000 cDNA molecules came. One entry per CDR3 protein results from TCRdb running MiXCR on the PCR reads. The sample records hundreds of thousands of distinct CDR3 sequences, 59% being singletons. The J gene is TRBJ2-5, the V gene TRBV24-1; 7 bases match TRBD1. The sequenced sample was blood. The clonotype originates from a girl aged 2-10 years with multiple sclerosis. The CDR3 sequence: CATSDSDRVTIETQYF. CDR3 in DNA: TGTGCCACCAGTGACTCTGACAGGGTCACGATAGAGACCCAGTACTTC.